This TCR beta chain comes out of a study of CD8 T cells in ankylosing spondylitis. Study results and caveats: Clones tied to disease were said to be significantly enriched in matched ankylosing spondylitis synovial fluid. For ankylosing spondylitis blood, a TCR beta motif of 7 or 8 highly homologous variants appeared characteristic. Disease-linked clones, CD8+, were relatively rare in peripheral blood. Prior literature has documented some motif variants in synovial fluid and blood from reactive arthritis.

Trimming shortened V by 4 bases and J by 2 bases, and 12 bases separated the two germline ends. The CDR3 runs 14 residues. From germline, CDR1 is MNHEY and CDR2 SMNVEV (reference sequence). A few counts support this clonotype. Its antigen is not identified. Generation of TCR beta libraries employed quantitative 5'-RACE incorporating molecular barcodes. TCRdb reanalysed the 5' RACE reads using MiXCR and keeps one entry per CDR3 protein. The table shows more than 100,000 distinct CDR3 sequences, with 15% to 20% occurring only once. Material: blood, either unsorted or a sorted T cell fraction (not recorded which). The clonotype comes from a male donor with ankylosing spondylitis. V usage is TRBV27 and J usage is TRBJ2-7; D is tentatively TRBD1 or TRBD2 (5 bases each). The CDR3 coding sequence is TGTGCCAGCAGTTCCTTGGGACGGGCCTACGAGCAGTACTTC. This gives the protein CASSSLGRAYEQYF.